The 28 T cell receptor beta chains below all came from one sample that was sequenced in a study of T-cell reconstitution after alpha-beta-depleted transplantation in children. Unique molecular identifiers were used to barcode this TCRbeta library. TCRdb fed the PCR reads into MiXCR, producing one record per CDR3 protein. The table lists 150,000 to 200,000 distinct CDR3 sequences, about 6% of them singletons, with just over 4.5% in the top ten. The sequencing used PBMCs, collected before TCRalphabeta/CD19-depleted stem cell transplant. The receptors were gathered from a girl under three years old with combined immunodeficiency, due to receive a stem cell transplant.

Ten or more counts support this clonotype. The chain recombines TRBV4-3 with TRBJ2-1; no clear D gene. The CDR3 is made up of 13 amino acids. Trimming left V 0 bases short and J 5 bases short, with 5 bases between. Germline V CDR1 and CDR2: LGHNA, YSLEER. The CDR3 coding sequence is TGCGCCAGCAGCCAAGATTCCGACAATGAGCAGTTCTTC. This encodes CASSQDSDNEQFF.

This clonotype was recorded at least ten times. The chain employs TRBV10-3 and TRBJ2-3, with 16 bases aligning to TRBD2. This CDR3 comprises 17 residues. The ends lost 6 bases at V and 0 bases at J; junction bases unmatched: 3. Germline V gene sequence: CDR1 ENHRY, CDR2 SYGVKD. For the CDR3, the DNA is TGTGCCATCAGCCCGGGACTAGCGGGAGGGAGCACAGATACGCAGTATTTT. Translation: CAISPGLAGGSTDTQYF.

This clonotype was counted many times. The V and J genes are TRBV28 and TRBJ1-5; D unresolved. This CDR3 region has 14 residues. The germline V and J ends were trimmed by 6 bases and 7 bases, with 16 bases remaining between them. The germline V gene encodes CDR1 MDHEN and CDR2 SYDVKM. The CDR3 loop is CASSLMVPGQPQHF. DNA of the CDR3: TGTGCCAGCAGCTTAATGGTCCCCGGGCAGCCCCAGCATTTT.

This clonotype was recorded many times. This chain links TRBV9 with TRBJ2-5, with TRBD1 matching 7 bases. From germline, CDR1 is SGDLS and CDR2 YYNGEE. The J segment lost 5 bases and the V segment lost 5 bases, leaving 15 bases of the junction unmatched. The CDR3 extends over 16 amino acids. CDR3 region: CASSGPGQTLGETQYF. The CDR3 bases are TGTGCCAGCAGTGGACCGGGACAGACCTTGGGTGAGACCCAGTACTTC.

This clonotype was recorded at least ten times. As DNA, the CDR3 is TGTGCCAGCAGTCTCTTTAGGGAGGGGAATGAGCAGTTCTTC. Translation gives CASSLFREGNEQFF. The genes are TRBV6-1 and TRBJ2-1; 7 bases fit TRBD2. Per the germline V gene, CDR1 is MNHNS and CDR2 is SASEGT. V lost 5 bases, J lost 7 bases, and 8 bases stayed unmatched. CDR3 size: 14 residues.

This clonotype was found many times. V is TRBV7-9 and J is TRBJ2-2; the match to TRBD1 covers 7 bases. Germline CDR1 SEHNR, CDR2 FQNEAQ (reference sequence). Trimming cost V 5 bases and J 4 bases; bases outside gene matches: 4. The CDR3 covers 14 residues. For the CDR3, the DNA is TGTGCCAGCAGCCCACAGGGGACCACCGGGGAGCTGTTTTTT. It specifies CASSPQGTTGELFF.

This clonotype has a count of ten or more. This rearrangement joins TRBV7-9 to TRBJ1-1; D is unclear. The germline V gene encodes CDR1 SEHNR and CDR2 FQNEAQ (reference sequence). The germline V and J ends were trimmed by 5 bases and 5 bases, with 18 bases remaining between them. This CDR3 region has 15 residues. The CDR3 loop is CASSPIDGVGTEAFF. CDR3 nucleotide sequence: TGTGCCAGCAGCCCTATAGACGGGGTTGGGACTGAAGCTTTCTTT.

In this sample, this clonotype turned up many times. J is TRBJ2-5 and V is TRBV5-1; D gene ambiguous. Germline assignment: CDR1 SGHRS and CDR2 YFSETQ. Trimming left V 4 bases short and J 2 bases short, with 3 bases between. The CDR3 sequence is 11 residues long. The CDR3 DNA is TGCGCCAGCAGCCGTCAAGAGACCCAGTACTTC. Its protein product is CASSRQETQYF. Drawing the rest from reference TRBV5-1 and TRBJ2-5, the complete variable domain is KAGVTQTPRYLIKTRGQQVTLSCSPISGHRSVSWYQQTPGQGLQFLFEYFSETQRNKGNFPGRFSGRQFSNSRSEMNVSTLELGDSALYLCASSRQETQYFGPGTRLLVL.

This clonotype was detected a few times. This chain joins TRBV19 and TRBJ2-1; D gene uncertain. Looked up from germline, CDR1 is LNHDA and CDR2 is SQIVND (reference sequence). The V and J ends lost 4 bases and 4 bases respectively, with 8 bases between them. The CDR3 covers 13 residues. The CDR3 reads CASSKTLYNEQFF. The CDR3 DNA is TGTGCCAGTAGTAAGACACTGTACAATGAGCAGTTCTTC.

This clonotype was picked up many times. The chain uses TRBV29-1 and TRBJ1-2; 9 bases align to TRBD1. The CDR3 loop spans 15 amino acids. Germline V gene sequence: CDR1 SQVTM, CDR2 ANQGSEA. Trimming removed 1 base from V and 4 bases from J; junction bases left unmatched: 7. The CDR3 DNA reads as TGCAGCGTTGAAGGCAGACAGGGGGAGAGCTATGGCTACACCTTC. Protein: CSVEGRQGESYGYTF.

Ten or more counts support this clonotype. The rearrangement links TRBV4-3 to TRBJ2-7; D uncertain. The ends were cut back, 2 bases at V and 4 bases at J, with 12 bases in the middle. This CDR3 is built from 14 residues. Germline loops: CDR1 LGHNA, CDR2 YSLEER. CDR3 amino acids: CASSQSQEGYEQYF. CDR3 bases: TGCGCCAGCAGCCAATCACAAGAAGGATACGAGCAGTACTTC.

This clonotype was found many times. The chain is built from TRBV29-1 and TRBJ2-1; tentative D call: TRBD2 (6 bases). V was clipped by 1 base and J by 6 bases, with 10 bases between them. This CDR3 spans 13 amino acids. The V gene's germline CDR1 is SQVTM and CDR2 ANQGSEA. The DNA of the CDR3 is TGCAGCGTTGAAGCGGGAGTTATCAATGAGCAGTTCTTC. Its translation is CSVEAGVINEQFF.

Ten or more counts support this clonotype. The rearrangement joins TRBV2 to TRBJ2-1, with 11 bases aligning to TRBD1. CDR3 size: 15 residues. Per germline, CDR1 SNHLY and CDR2 FYNNEI. J lost 8 bases, V lost 4 bases, and 7 bases had no gene match. The DNA for the CDR3 is TGTGCCAGCAGTGGGGGACAGGGGGTCGCGGATGAGCAGTTCTTC. Residues: CASSGGQGVADEQFF.

The V call is TRBV23-1, the J call TRBJ2-1; D is unresolved. TRBV23-1 belongs to the ORF category, with a function that is uncertain. Trimming cost V 8 bases and J 9 bases, with 11 bases left between them. The CDR3 totals 11 residues. CDR3 loop: CASHLWTEQFF. CDR3 in DNA: TGCGCCAGCCATTTGTGGACTGAGCAGTTCTTC.

The gene calls are TRBV7-2 and TRBJ2-7; unclear D gene. The V gene lost 3 bases and the J gene lost 6 bases, with 12 bases spanning the gap. Germline CDR1 reads SGHTA; CDR2 reads FQGNSA. CDR3 length equals 13 residues. The DNA of the CDR3 is TGTGCCAGCAGCTTGCCTGGTTCCCGCGAGCAGTACTTC. It encodes CASSLPGSREQYF.

V gene TRBV2 combines with J gene TRBJ2-1; D not resolved. The CDR3 has 11 amino acids. Germline-derived CDR1 and CDR2 are SNHLY and FYNNEI. Trimming left V 2 bases short and J 12 bases short, with 8 bases between. CDR3 nucleotides: TGTGCCAGCAGTGAACTGGGTGTGCAGTTCTTC. Amino acids: CASSELGVQFF.

This clonotype appeared many times. CDR3 in DNA: TGTGCCAGCAGCCAAGAAGGGACTAGCAGCTACAATGAGCAGTTCTTC. Its protein is CASSQEGTSSYNEQFF. This sequence joins TRBV4-2 and TRBJ2-1; 9 positions agree with TRBD2. V shed 0 bases, J shed 3 bases, and the junction held 3 bases outside the gene matches. Looked up from germline, CDR1 is LGHNA and CDR2 is YNFKEQ. The length of the CDR3 is 16 residues.

At least ten counts were recorded for this clonotype. This rearrangement joins TRBV12-3 or TRBV12-4 to TRBJ2-5, with TRBD1 identical over 8 bases. The J segment lost 2 bases and the V segment lost 3 bases, leaving 5 bases of the junction unmatched. CDR3 size: 15 residues. CDR3 sequence reads: CASSFTGQGQETQYF. As DNA, the CDR3 is TGTGCCAGCAGTTTCACTGGACAGGGACAAGAGACCCAGTACTTC.

V is TRBV11-2 and J is TRBJ2-2; possible D gene TRBD1, 5 bases. Trimming pared 1 base from V and 0 bases from J, leaving 15 bases between. CDR1 is SGHAT, CDR2 FQNNGV, per germline. The CDR3 runs to 18 residues. CDR3 in DNA: TGTGCCAGCAGCTTAGTAGGGGTGCACCCCGCGAACACCGGGGAGCTGTTTTTT. It codes for CASSLVGVHPANTGELFF.

This clonotype appeared many times. This chain links TRBV12-3 or TRBV12-4 with TRBJ1-4; a weak D match, TRBD1 (5 bases). The CDR3 covers 15 residues. Trimming removed 5 bases at V and 8 bases at J, with 18 bases between. The CDR3: CASSLQLGVGEKLFF. The CDR3 nucleotides are TGTGCCAGCAGTCTCCAACTAGGGGTGGGGGAAAAACTGTTTTTT.

This clonotype was seen more than once but under ten times. The CDR3 DNA follows: TGCAGCGTTGAAGATCTTATCGCTGAAGCTTTCTTT. It is translated as CSVEDLIAEAFF. The chain is built from TRBV29-1 and TRBJ1-1; no clear D. Germline lookup yields CDR1 SQVTM and CDR2 ANQGSEA. V was cut by 0 bases and J by 6 bases, with 8 bases left in between. The CDR3 runs to 12 residues.

This clonotype has ten or more counts. The chain uses TRBV5-8 and TRBJ1-2; no clear D. CDR1 and CDR2 (germline): SGHTS, YDEGEE. Trimming pared 2 bases from V and 5 bases from J, leaving 1 base between. This CDR3 has 10 amino acids. CDR3 protein: CASSFYGYTF. The CDR3 nucleotides are TGTGCCAGCAGCTTTTATGGCTACACCTTC.

This clonotype was picked up many times. This chain joins TRBV7-8 and TRBJ2-3; D possibly corresponds to TRBD2 (5 bases). Germline CDR1 SGHVS, CDR2 FQNEAQ. The CDR3 sequence is 17 residues long. V lost 5 bases and J lost 0, with 18 bases in between. As DNA, the CDR3 is TGTGCCAGCAGCGACGACCGAGAGGGCGGGAGCACAGATACGCAGTATTTT. Translated: CASSDDREGGSTDTQYF.

The chain carries TRBV18 and TRBJ2-7, with D perhaps matching TRBD2 (5 bases). The CDR3 is 16 residues long. Germline values: CDR1 KGHSH, CDR2 LQKENI. V lost 1 base to trimming and J lost 0 bases, with 13 bases between them. CDR3 residues: CASSPQAGGLSYEQYF. In DNA form, the CDR3 reads TGTGCCAGCTCACCACAAGCCGGCGGGCTCTCCTACGAGCAGTACTTC.

This clonotype was counted many times. The chain has TRBV2 and TRBJ2-7; the D gene is possibly TRBD1 (6 bases). The CDR3 totals 12 residues. Per the germline V gene, CDR1 is SNHLY and CDR2 is FYNNEI. Trimming removed 7 bases at V and 2 bases at J, with 9 bases between. The CDR3 protein is CASTPGAYEQYF. CDR3 coding DNA: TGTGCCAGCACTCCAGGGGCCTACGAGCAGTACTTC.

This clonotype showed up many times. The V call is TRBV4-3, the J call TRBJ2-3; D may be TRBD1 or TRBD2 (6 bases each). Germline CDR1 reads LGHNA; CDR2 reads YSLEER. CDR3 size: 16 residues. The ends were cut back, 0 bases at V and 2 bases at J, with 12 bases in the middle. The CDR3 spells CASSQDVGGPTDTQYF. The CDR3 bases are TGCGCCAGCAGCCAAGACGTGGGGGGCCCCACAGATACGCAGTATTTT.

This clonotype was counted a few times. The V gene is TRBV6-1, the J gene TRBJ2-7, with 7 bases lining up with TRBD1. CDR3 length equals 14 residues. The germline gives CDR1 MNHNS, CDR2 SASEGT. The trim removed 6 bases at V and 2 bases at J, leaving 7 bases unmatched. CDR3 amino acids: CASSPDRNAYEQYF. The CDR3 DNA follows: TGTGCCAGCAGCCCGGACAGGAATGCCTACGAGCAGTACTTC.

Ten or more counts support this clonotype. The chain is built from TRBV12-3 or TRBV12-4 and TRBJ1-2; D unclear. The V end lost 3 bases, the J end lost 5 bases, and 19 bases lay between the germline ends. The CDR3 has 16 residues. Here the CDR3 DNA reads TGTGCCAGCAGTTTTTCAGTACGCGGGCAGAATTATGGCTACACCTTC. This sequence encodes CASSFSVRGQNYGYTF.